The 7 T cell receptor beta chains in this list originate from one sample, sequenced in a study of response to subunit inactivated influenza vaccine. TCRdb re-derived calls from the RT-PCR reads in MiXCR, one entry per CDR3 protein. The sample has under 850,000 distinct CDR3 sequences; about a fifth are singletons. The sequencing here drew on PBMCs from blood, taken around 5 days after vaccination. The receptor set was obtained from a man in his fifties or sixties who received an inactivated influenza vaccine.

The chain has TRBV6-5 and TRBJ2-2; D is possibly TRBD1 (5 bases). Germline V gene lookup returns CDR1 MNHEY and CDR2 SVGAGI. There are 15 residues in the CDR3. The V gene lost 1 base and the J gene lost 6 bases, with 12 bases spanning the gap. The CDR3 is CASSYWLGAAGELFF. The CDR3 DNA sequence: TGTGCCAGCAGTTACTGGTTAGGGGCAGCCGGGGAGCTGTTTTTT.

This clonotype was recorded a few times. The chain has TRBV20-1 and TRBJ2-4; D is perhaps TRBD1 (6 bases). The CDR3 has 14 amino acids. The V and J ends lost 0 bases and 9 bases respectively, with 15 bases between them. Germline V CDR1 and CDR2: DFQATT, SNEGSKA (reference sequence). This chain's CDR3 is CSARDLQGYGIQYF. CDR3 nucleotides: TGCAGTGCTAGAGATCTACAGGGATATGGCATTCAGTACTTC.

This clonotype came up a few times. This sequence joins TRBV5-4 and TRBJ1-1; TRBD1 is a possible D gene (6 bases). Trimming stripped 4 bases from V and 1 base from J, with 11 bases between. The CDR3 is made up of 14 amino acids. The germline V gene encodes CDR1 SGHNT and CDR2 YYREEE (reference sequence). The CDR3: CASSEGGANTEAFF. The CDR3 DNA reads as TGTGCCAGCAGCGAAGGGGGGGCGAACACTGAAGCTTTCTTT.

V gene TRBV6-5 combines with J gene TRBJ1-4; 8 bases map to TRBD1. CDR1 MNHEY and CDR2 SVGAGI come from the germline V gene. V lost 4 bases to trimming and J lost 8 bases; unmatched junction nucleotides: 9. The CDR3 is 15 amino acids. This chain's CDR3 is CASSSWTGRVEKLFF. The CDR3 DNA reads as TGTGCCAGCAGTTCTTGGACAGGGCGGGTCGAAAAACTGTTTTTT.

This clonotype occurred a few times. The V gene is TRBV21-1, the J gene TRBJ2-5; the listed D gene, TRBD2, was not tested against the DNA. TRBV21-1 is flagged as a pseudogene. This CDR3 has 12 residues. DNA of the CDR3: TGTGCCACCCCCCGCCTGAAAGAGACCCAGTACTTC. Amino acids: CATPRLKETQYF.

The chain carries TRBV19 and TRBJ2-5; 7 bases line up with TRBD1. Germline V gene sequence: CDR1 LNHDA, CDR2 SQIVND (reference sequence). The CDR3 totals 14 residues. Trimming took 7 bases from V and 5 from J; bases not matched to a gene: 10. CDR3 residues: CASMDEGARETQYF. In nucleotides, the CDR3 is TGTGCCAGTATGGATGAGGGGGCGAGGGAGACCCAGTACTTC.

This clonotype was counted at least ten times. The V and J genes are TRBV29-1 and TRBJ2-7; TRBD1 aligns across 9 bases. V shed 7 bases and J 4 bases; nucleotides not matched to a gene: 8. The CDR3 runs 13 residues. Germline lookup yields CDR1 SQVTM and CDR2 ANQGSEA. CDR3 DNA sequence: TGCAGCGCCCTGGGACAGGGTGGTTACGAGCAGTACTTC. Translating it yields CSALGQGGYEQYF.